This T cell receptor beta chain was captured by sequencing in a study of CD8 T cells in Susac syndrome (dated by TCRdb to between 2018 and 2020). Notes on the research overall: The study used repertoire sequencing to test whether antigen drove CD8+ T cell activation and differentiation in Susac syndrome.

RNA was extracted using the RNeasy kit, and roughly 0.5 to 1 microgram was reverse transcribed with random hexamers. TCR beta CDR3 regions were amplified with the immunoSEQ multiplex PCR assay covering 54 Vbeta and 13 Jbeta segments. PCR amplification bias was corrected by using a synthetic template baseline for primer optimization and computational correction. In the authors' own workflow: Reads were assigned to V, D and J genes according to IMGT and analyzed in immunoSEQ Analyzer, with only productive sequences retained. To calculate clonality, Shannon entropy was normalized by log2 of the number of productive unique sequences and then subtracted from one. For each patient and control, public and private clones were evaluated among the 100 most prevalent clones. A clone was defined as Susac-specific if it was absent from the healthy and MS cohorts, from roughly 1,000 published viral clones and from other ImmuneACCESS disease sequences. Starting from the raw public reads, TCRdb applied fastp trimming at Q25, assembled clones with MiXCR and retained in-frame beta chains. Rows merge per CDR3 protein into single entries with the most common DNA and genes. These V and J calls are TCRdb output, not the study's own analysis. This sample gives about 210,000 distinct CDR3 sequences in total; around 95% of them show up just once. The ten largest clonotypes hold 0.08% to 0.095% of the sample.

The full study reports these points: The number of individuals in the TCR sequencing and HLA analysis was acknowledged as relatively small.

Peripheral blood CD8+ and CD4+ T cells from healthy donors, Susac syndrome patients and multiple sclerosis patients were profiled by high-throughput TCR beta sequencing. Multiple sclerosis controls were treatment-naive patients with stable or active relapsing-remitting disease fulfilling revised McDonald criteria. Bulk CD8+ and CD4+ T cells were purified by magnetic negative isolation, while CD8+ TEMRA cells were enriched using FACS. Blood was collected in EDTA tubes and processed within 24 hours, with PBMCs isolated through density gradient centrifugation. PBMCs destined for TCR sequencing were cryopreserved in liquid nitrogen and later thawed in a 37 °C water bath. A purity of at least 90% was achieved for sorted or isolated CD4+, CD8+ and CD8+ TEMRA cells. The germline V gene (reference sequence) sets CDR1 to DFQATT and CDR2 to SNEGSKA. Unmatched junction bases come to 8, with V trimmed by 0 bases and J by 4 bases. Including the terminal cysteine and phenylalanine, the CDR3 comprises 15 residues. The read is trimmed to its CDR3 DNA, 45 bases read in frame from base 1.

For this clonotype: Its antigen is currently not known. It has no much larger one-base neighbor in the sample; base qualities were not kept.

Recombination joined TRBV20-1 with TRBJ1-2; 7 central bases correspond to TRBD1. The clonotype was recovered from a human donor with multiple sclerosis. The source material was CD4+ T cells from PBMCs. The CDR3: CSARDRAGGSYGYTF. The DNA reads as follows: TGCAGTGCTAGAGATCGGGCAGGGGGAAGCTATGGCTACACCTTC.